The entry that follows covers one T cell receptor (beta chain) sequence. What it binds is not known. The data were taken from a study of shared clonotypes between healthy human individuals. It was across several immunoSEQ plates that each subset's genomic DNA was evenly split. Clones were sequenced by immunoSEQ multiplex PCR, and TCRdb holds only the in-frame ones, with some missing. The repertoire holds some 740,000 clones, more than 85% seen once, with around 24% in the top ten. The naive CD8 subset, CD45RO-negative cells positively selected for CCR7, excluded terminally differentiated effector memory CD45RA+ cells. General observations from the study: Rarefaction gave evidence that sorted-subset sequencing remained incomplete despite large depth. Donor clonotype sharing was expected to depend on sequencing depth.

V lost 0 bases and J lost 3, with 15 bases in between. CDR3 size: 17 residues. Germline V gene lookup returns CDR1 SGHAT and CDR2 FQNNGV. The source of this sequence is a man aged 25-45 years in good health. Sequenced material: naive CD8+ T cells sorted from blood. The chain uses TRBV11-2 and TRBJ2-4, with D tentatively TRBD2 (6 bases). In nucleotides, the CDR3 is TGTGCCAGCAGCTTAGAAATGTGGACTATTGGCAAAAACATTCAGTACTTC. Translation: CASSLEMWTIGKNIQYF.